The 26 T cell receptor beta chains below were found in one sample sequenced in a study of spatial heterogeneity in lung cancer. The time point was: sample taken at primary tumor resection. No cells were sorted before sequencing. The whole RNA sequenced was extracted from tumor, nontumor lung or frozen PBMC. TCRdb fed the 5' RACE reads into MiXCR, producing one record per CDR3 protein. The sample lists approximately 92,000 distinct CDR3 sequences, more than 10% seen once, with roughly 39% in the top ten. The sequenced sample was PBMCs, obtained at surgery. These receptor sequences come from a male donor with early-stage non-small cell lung cancer.

This clonotype was seen only a few times. This chain connects TRBV28 to TRBJ2-1, with D perhaps TRBD2 (6 bases). Germline V gene lookup returns CDR1 MDHEN and CDR2 SYDVKM. The CDR3 extends over 13 amino acids. V was trimmed by 2 bases and J by 7 bases, leaving 9 bases between them. CDR3 residues: CASSLGGPNEQFF. CDR3 coding DNA: TGTGCCAGCAGTTTAGGAGGGCCAAATGAGCAGTTCTTC.

At least ten counts were recorded for this clonotype. The chain uses TRBV12-3 or TRBV12-4 and TRBJ1-4; TRBD1 might be the D (6 bases). This CDR3 comprises 16 residues. Trimming left V 5 bases short and J 7 bases short, with 20 bases between. The CDR3: CASSQSWSGAFEKLFF. The CDR3 DNA is TGTGCCAGCAGTCAAAGCTGGTCGGGGGCATTTGAAAAACTGTTTTTT.

This chain links TRBV7-2 with TRBJ2-4, with D possibly matching TRBD2 (6 bases). CDR3 length: 14 residues. V shed 5 bases and J shed 5 bases, with 13 bases lying between them. Germline values: CDR1 SGHTA, CDR2 FQGNSA. CDR3 residues: CASSLGGTQNIQYF. The CDR3, as DNA: TGTGCCAGCAGCCTTGGGGGGACCCAAAACATTCAGTACTTC.

This clonotype has a handful of counts. One junction end disagrees with the germline gene, perhaps due to a read error. The rearrangement joins TRBV6-5 to TRBJ2-5; tentatively, D is TRBD2 (6 bases). Germline CDR1 reads MNHEY; CDR2 reads SVGAGI. The length of the CDR3 is 13 residues. The CDR3 here is CASRGDGTLRPFF. CDR3 DNA sequence: TGTGCCAGCAGGGGGGACGGGACTCTCCGGCCTTTCTTC.

This clonotype has a count of ten or more. This chain uses TRBV28 with TRBJ2-7, with D possibly being TRBD2 (5 bases). The CDR3 loop spans 14 amino acids. Trimming took 5 bases from V and 3 from J, leaving 14 bases between them. Looked up from germline, CDR1 is MDHEN and CDR2 is SYDVKM. The CDR3 sequence: CASSPPTGIYEQYF. The DNA for the CDR3 is TGTGCCAGCAGTCCCCCGACGGGGATCTACGAGCAGTACTTC.

This clonotype was detected ten times or more. This chain joins TRBV7-2 and TRBJ2-3, with D possibly being TRBD1 (6 bases). The V end lost 2 bases, the J end lost 3 bases, and 12 bases lay between the germline ends. The CDR3 has 15 residues. The germline gives CDR1 SGHTA, CDR2 FQGNSA. The CDR3 loop is CASSLQQGRTDTQYF. The DNA of the CDR3 is TGTGCCAGCAGCTTACAACAGGGTAGAACAGATACGCAGTATTTT.

The gene calls are TRBV5-6 and TRBJ1-5, with D maybe TRBD1 (6 bases). The germline V gene encodes CDR1 SGHDT and CDR2 YYEEEE. V was trimmed by 4 bases and J by 4 bases, leaving 9 bases between them. CDR3 size: 13 residues. The CDR3 DNA follows: TGTGCCAGCAGCCATAGGGGGAATCAGCCCCAGCATTTT. This encodes CASSHRGNQPQHF. The full variable domain, its missing parts supplied by reference TRBV5-6 and TRBJ1-5, is DAGVTQSPTHLIKTRGQQVTLRCSPKSGHDTVSWYQQALGQGPQFIFQYYEEEERQRGNFPDRFSGHQFPNYSSELNVNALLLGDSALYLCASSHRGNQPQHFGDGTRLSIL.

The chain employs TRBV18 and TRBJ1-5; no firm D call. Trimming removed 4 bases from V and 5 bases from J, with 12 bases in between. The CDR3 covers 14 residues. Germline CDR1 KGHSH, CDR2 LQKENI. The CDR3: CASSLSGADQPQHF. Here the CDR3 DNA reads TGTGCCAGCTCACTTTCCGGTGCGGATCAGCCCCAGCATTTT.

V gene TRBV29-1 combines with J gene TRBJ1-1; no clear D. Trimming shortened V by 5 bases and J by 0 bases, and 10 bases separated the two germline ends. This CDR3 has 13 residues. Germline lookup yields CDR1 SQVTM and CDR2 ANQGSEA. The CDR3 sequence is CSVNRGMNTEAFF. The CDR3 DNA reads TGCAGCGTTAATCGAGGGATGAACACTGAAGCTTTCTTT.

Comment on this clonotype: This may come from a read error, since a much larger clone is one base off. The V and J genes are TRBV5-1 and TRBJ2-1, with D unresolved. The CDR3 length is 13 residues. Germline values: CDR1 SGHRS, CDR2 YFSETQ. Trimming cost V 0 bases and J 2 bases, with 3 bases left between them. CDR3 protein: CASSLVAYNEQFF. CDR3 sequence (DNA): TGCGCCAGCAGCTTGGTGGCCTACAATGAGCAGTTCTTC.

This clonotype was picked up many times. This rearrangement joins TRBV6-5 to TRBJ2-2; no definite D call. V lost 0 bases and J 5 bases, leaving 19 bases between the germline ends. The CDR3 has 18 residues. The germline CDR1 and CDR2 sequences are MNHEY and SVGAGI. CDR3 sequence: CASSYSVGIGVKTGELFF. In DNA, the CDR3 is TGTGCCAGCAGTTACTCGGTCGGTATTGGGGTGAAGACCGGGGAGCTGTTTTTT.

This clonotype was picked up many times. The chain recombines TRBV6-5 with TRBJ2-1; D possibly corresponds to TRBD1 (5 bases). V shed 6 bases and J shed 6 bases, with 15 bases lying between them. CDR1 MNHEY and CDR2 SVGAGI come from the germline V gene. The CDR3 consists of 14 residues. The CDR3 is CASRRQTAGNEQFF. For the CDR3, the DNA is TGTGCCAGCAGGAGACAGACAGCAGGCAATGAGCAGTTCTTC.

This clonotype was picked up a small number of times. The chain uses TRBV2 and TRBJ1-2; D ambiguous. CDR3 length equals 16 residues. V was shortened by 4 bases and J by 0 bases, with 15 bases between the two germline ends. The germline V gene has CDR1 SNHLY and CDR2 FYNNEI. The CDR3 here is CASSGGVVVANYGYTF. The CDR3 DNA reads TGTGCCAGCAGTGGGGGAGTTGTCGTTGCTAACTATGGCTACACCTTC.

This clonotype occurred a few times. V and J are TRBV10-3 and TRBJ2-5; TRBD1 agrees at 9 bases. V shed 3 bases, J shed 4 bases, and the junction held 3 bases outside the gene matches. Per the germline V gene, CDR1 is ENHRY and CDR2 is SYGVKD. CDR3 length equals 14 residues. CDR3 region: CAISDTGGAETQYF. The CDR3 DNA reads as TGTGCCATCAGTGATACAGGGGGCGCAGAGACCCAGTACTTC.

This clonotype was counted only a few times. This chain connects TRBV27 to TRBJ1-2; 9 positions match TRBD1. Germline assignment: CDR1 MNHEY and CDR2 SMNVEV (reference sequence). V lost 2 bases, J lost 8 bases, and 9 bases stayed unmatched. The CDR3 is 15 residues long. Written as DNA, the CDR3 is TGTGCCAGCAGTTTACAGACAGGGGGTACCCTAGGCTACACCTTC. The encoded protein is CASSLQTGGTLGYTF.

This clonotype was seen at least ten times. The chain is built from TRBV5-6 and TRBJ2-2; TRBD2 might be the D (5 bases). With 0 bases removed from V and 1 base from J, the gap between germline ends came to 10 bases. Germline values: CDR1 SGHDT, CDR2 YYEEEE. The CDR3 length is 16 residues. CDR3 DNA sequence: TGTGCCAGCAGCTTGGATGAGGGCTTGAACACCGGGGAGCTGTTTTTT. Translation gives CASSLDEGLNTGELFF.

The table lists this clonotype with many counts. V usage is TRBV20-1 and J usage is TRBJ1-1; a possible D gene is TRBD1 (5 bases). The CDR3 is made up of 12 amino acids. The ends were cut back, 8 bases at V and 2 bases at J, with 12 bases in the middle. CDR1 is DFQATT, CDR2 SNEGSKA, per germline (reference sequence). CDR3 loop: CSSERGNTEAFF. CDR3 DNA sequence: TGCAGTTCGGAAAGGGGAAACACTGAAGCTTTCTTT.

This chain connects TRBV5-4 to TRBJ2-3, with TRBD1 matching 8 bases. CDR3 length equals 15 residues. Germline CDR1 and CDR2: SGHNT and YYREEE (reference sequence). After removal of 4 bases from V and 2 bases from J, the junction contained 6 bases not matched to a gene. The CDR3, as DNA: TGTGCCAGCAGCGAAGACAGGGGTCTCACAGATACGCAGTATTTT. This codes for CASSEDRGLTDTQYF. The full variable domain, rest sourced from reference TRBV5-4 and TRBJ2-3, is ETGVTQSPTHLIKTRGQQVTLRCSSQSGHNTVSWYQQALGQGPQFIFQYYREEENGRGNFPPRFSGLQFPNYSSELNVNALELDDSALYLCASSEDRGLTDTQYFGPGTRLTVL.

This clonotype was recorded many times. The chain links TRBV29-1 to TRBJ2-1; TRBD1 aligns across 8 bases. The junction had 7 bases not matched to a gene; V was cut back by 1 base and J by 5 bases. The CDR3 sequence is 15 residues long. Looked up from germline, CDR1 is SQVTM and CDR2 is ANQGSEA. The CDR3 sequence is CSVEVGQGVNNEQFF. The CDR3 nucleotides are TGCAGCGTTGAAGTCGGACAGGGAGTAAACAATGAGCAGTTCTTC.

This rearrangement joins TRBV6-2 or TRBV6-3 to TRBJ2-5; 8 nucleotides agree with TRBD1. The germline gives CDR1 MNHEY, CDR2 SVGEGT. With V trimmed by 5 bases and J by 2 bases, 7 bases remained unmatched. The CDR3 is 15 residues long. The CDR3 here is CASSHRTGLQETQYF. In DNA, the CDR3 is TGTGCCAGCAGTCACCGGACAGGGCTACAAGAGACCCAGTACTTC.

V gene TRBV3-1 combines with J gene TRBJ1-1, with D possibly TRBD1 on 5 matching bases. V was clipped by 1 base and J by 10 bases, with 16 bases between them. Germline CDR1 is LGHDT and CDR2 is YNNKEL (reference sequence). CDR3 length: 14 amino acids. The CDR3 region is CASSQGRDPTGAFF. CDR3 DNA: TGTGCCAGCAGCCAAGGCCGGGACCCCACGGGAGCTTTCTTT.

This sequence joins TRBV12-3 or TRBV12-4 and TRBJ2-1, with TRBD2 matching over 8 bases. V gave up 5 bases and J gave up 4 bases; unmatched junction bases: 4. This CDR3 has 14 amino acids. CDR3 coding DNA: TGTGCCAGCAGTAATAGCGGGGCTTACAATGAGCAGTTCTTC. It yields the protein CASSNSGAYNEQFF.

This clonotype showed up many times. The chain employs TRBV5-1 and TRBJ2-7; TRBD2 is a possible D gene (6 bases). Per germline, CDR1 SGHRS and CDR2 YFSETQ. This CDR3 comprises 16 residues. V was shortened by 1 base and J by 0 bases, with 14 bases between the two germline ends. The CDR3 protein is CASSLSTGRSSYEQYF. Here the CDR3 DNA reads TGCGCCAGCAGCTTGTCAACGGGGAGGAGCTCCTACGAGCAGTACTTC.

As to this clonotype: The junction departs from the called germline gene at one end, perhaps through a read error. The CDR3 DNA follows: TGTGCCAGCACCTTACTAGCGGGAGTAGTCTACGAGCAGTACTTC. It yields the protein CASTLLAGVVYEQYF. The V and J genes are TRBV7-2 and TRBJ2-7; 11 bases map to TRBD2. The CDR3 extends over 15 amino acids. Germline CDR1 reads SGHTA; CDR2 reads FQGNSA.

The chain combines TRBV20-1 with TRBJ2-1; 9 bases line up with TRBD2. The CDR3 length is 15 residues. Germline V gene sequence: CDR1 DFQATT, CDR2 SNEGSKA (reference sequence). V trimming: 8 bases; J trimming: 3 bases; junction bases outside the gene matches: 11. CDR3 sequence reads: CSSYPGLAIYNEQFF. CDR3 DNA sequence: TGCAGTAGCTACCCCGGACTAGCGATCTACAATGAGCAGTTCTTC.

V gene TRBV30 combines with J gene TRBJ1-5, with D possibly matching TRBD1 (6 bases). The V end was cut by 1 base, the J end by 7 bases, with 17 bases between. CDR1 and CDR2 (germline): GTSNPN, SVGIG (reference sequence). This CDR3 has 15 residues. The CDR3: CAWSEEFGGRQPQHF. CDR3 nucleotides: TGTGCCTGGAGTGAAGAATTTGGGGGCCGGCAGCCCCAGCATTTT.